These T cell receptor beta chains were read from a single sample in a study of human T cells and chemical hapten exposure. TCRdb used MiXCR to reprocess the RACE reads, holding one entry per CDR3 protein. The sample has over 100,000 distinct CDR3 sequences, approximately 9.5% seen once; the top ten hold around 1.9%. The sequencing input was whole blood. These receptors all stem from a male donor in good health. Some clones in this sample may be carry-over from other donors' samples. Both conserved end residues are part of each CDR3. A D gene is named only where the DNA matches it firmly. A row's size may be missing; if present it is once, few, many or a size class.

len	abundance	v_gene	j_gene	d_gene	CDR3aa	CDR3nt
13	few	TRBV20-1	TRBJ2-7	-	CSATGPPSYEQYF	TGCAGTGCTACCGGGCCTCCTTCCTACGAGCAGTACTTC
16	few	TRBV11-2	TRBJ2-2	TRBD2	CASSFRLALNTGELFF	TGTGCCAGCAGCTTCCGACTAGCACTGAACACCGGGGAGCTGTTTTTT
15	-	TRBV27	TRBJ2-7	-	CASSLSPGGKYEQYF	TGTGCCAGCAGTTTATCTCCCGGGGGCAAATACGAGCAGTACTTC
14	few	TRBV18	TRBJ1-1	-	CASSPGMKNTEAFF	TGTGCCAGCTCACCTGGGATGAAGAACACTGAAGCTTTCTTT
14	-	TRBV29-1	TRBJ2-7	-	CSVRGSTSSYEQYF	TGCAGCGTCAGGGGTAGCACCAGCTCCTACGAGCAGTACTTC
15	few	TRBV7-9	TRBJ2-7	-	CASSSPSGGTYEQYF	TGTGCCAGCAGCTCCCCCTCAGGGGGGACCTACGAGCAGTACTTC
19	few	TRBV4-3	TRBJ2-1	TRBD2	CASSQEQVLAGHSYNEQFF	TGCGCCAGCAGCCAAGAACAGGTACTAGCGGGGCACTCCTACAATGAGCAGTTCTTC
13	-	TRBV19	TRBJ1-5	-	CASSIGGDQPQHF	TGTGCCAGTAGTATAGGCGGGGATCAGCCCCAGCATTTT
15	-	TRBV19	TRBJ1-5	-	CASSPEYSSNQPQHF	TGTGCCAGTAGTCCAGAGTACAGTAGCAATCAGCCCCAGCATTTT
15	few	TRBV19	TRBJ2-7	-	CASSIATGTDYEQYF	TGTGCCAGTAGTATAGCTACCGGGACGGACTACGAGCAGTACTTC
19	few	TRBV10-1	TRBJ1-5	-	CASSESWRAGKIVDQPQHF	TGCGCCAGCAGTGAGTCTTGGAGGGCAGGGAAGATTGTGGATCAGCCCCAGCATTTT
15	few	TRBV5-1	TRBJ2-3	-	CASSLPHPRTDTQYF	TGCGCCAGCAGCTTGCCACACCCTCGCACAGATACGCAGTATTTT
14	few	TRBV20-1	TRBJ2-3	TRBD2	CSARGLANPDTQYF	TGCAGTGCTAGGGGACTAGCGAATCCAGATACGCAGTATTTT
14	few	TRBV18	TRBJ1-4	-	CASSPQRGHEKLFF	TGTGCCAGCTCACCACAACGGGGGCATGAAAAACTGTTTTTT
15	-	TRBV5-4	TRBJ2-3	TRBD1	CASSFPGQGTDTQYF	TGTGCCAGCAGCTTTCCGGGACAGGGCACAGATACGCAGTATTTT
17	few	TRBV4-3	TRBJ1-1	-	CASSQDREFSLNTEAFF	TGCGCCAGCAGCCAAGATAGGGAGTTCTCATTGAACACTGAAGCTTTCTTT
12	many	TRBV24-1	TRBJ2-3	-	CATADGTDTQYF	TGTGCCACCGCGGACGGCACAGATACGCAGTATTTT
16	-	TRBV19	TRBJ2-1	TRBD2	CASSTALAGGYNEQFF	TGTGCCAGTAGTACCGCCTTAGCGGGGGGCTACAATGAGCAGTTCTTC
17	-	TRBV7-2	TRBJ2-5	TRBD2	CASSPGIGAGREETQYF	TGTGCCAGCAGCCCTGGCATTGGGGCAGGGAGGGAAGAGACCCAGTACTTC
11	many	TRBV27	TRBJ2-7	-	CASRAGYEQYF	TGTGCCAGCAGAGCAGGTTACGAGCAGTACTTC
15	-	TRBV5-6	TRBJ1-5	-	CASSLSSVPNQPQHF	TGTGCCAGCAGCTTGTCTTCTGTCCCCAATCAGCCCCAGCATTTT
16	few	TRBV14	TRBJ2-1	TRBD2	CASSQDLLAGANEQFF	TGTGCCAGCAGCCAAGATCTGCTAGCGGGAGCCAATGAGCAGTTCTTC
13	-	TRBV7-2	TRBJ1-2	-	CASSTDSNYGYTF	TGTGCCAGCAGCACGGACAGTAACTATGGCTACACCTTC
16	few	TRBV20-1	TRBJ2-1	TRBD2	CSARDLKNSGGNEQFF	TGCAGTGCTAGAGATCTCAAGAACAGCGGGGGCAATGAGCAGTTCTTC
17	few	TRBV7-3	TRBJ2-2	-	CASSLFGGFQRAGELFF	TGTGCCAGCAGCTTATTTGGGGGGTTTCAAAGGGCCGGGGAGCTGTTTTTT
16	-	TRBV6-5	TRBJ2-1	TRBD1	CASSPLTGVFDNEQFF	TGTGCCAGCAGTCCCCTCACAGGGGTCTTCGACAATGAGCAGTTCTTC
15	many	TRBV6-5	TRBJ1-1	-	CASSYSGRGGTEAFF	TGTGCCAGCAGTTACTCAGGGAGGGGCGGCACTGAAGCTTTCTTT
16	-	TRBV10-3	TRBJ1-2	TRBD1	CAISDIVGQVRYGYTF	TGTGCCATCAGTGATATCGTAGGACAGGTTCGCTATGGCTACACCTTC